The T cell receptor (beta chain) described here comes from a study of control samples from healthy donors and cancer patients. There are 14 residues in the CDR3. The V end was cut by 1 base, the J end by 2 bases, with 9 bases between. Germline V gene data show CDR1 as SGHDN and CDR2 as FVKESK. Profiling relied on immunoSEQ multiplex PCR, and the TCRdb table lists in-frame clones only, not all of them. The data contain approximately 140,000 clones, 80% to 90% of them singletons. J is TRBJ2-7 and V is TRBV14; a weak D match, TRBD1 (5 bases). The receptor was isolated from a woman between 25 and 40 years old in good health. The material sequenced was blood. Here the CDR3 DNA reads TGTGCCAGCAGCCAAGCCTTGGGGCCCTACGAGCAGTACTTC. It encodes CASSQALGPYEQYF.